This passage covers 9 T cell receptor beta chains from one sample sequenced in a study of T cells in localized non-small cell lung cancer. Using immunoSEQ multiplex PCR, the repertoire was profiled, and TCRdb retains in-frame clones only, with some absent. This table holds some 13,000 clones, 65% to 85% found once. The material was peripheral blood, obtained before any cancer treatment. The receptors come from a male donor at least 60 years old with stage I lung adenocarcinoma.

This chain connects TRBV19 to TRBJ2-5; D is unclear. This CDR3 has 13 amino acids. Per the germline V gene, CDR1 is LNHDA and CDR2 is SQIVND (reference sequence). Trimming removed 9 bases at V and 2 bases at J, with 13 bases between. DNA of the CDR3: TGTGCCAGCCGTGGCGGTAATCAAGAGACCCAGTACTTC. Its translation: CASRGGNQETQYF.

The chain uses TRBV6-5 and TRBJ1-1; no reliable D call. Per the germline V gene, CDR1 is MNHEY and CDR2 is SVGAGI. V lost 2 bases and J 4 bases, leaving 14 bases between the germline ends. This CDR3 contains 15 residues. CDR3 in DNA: TGTGCCAGCAGTTACATGGCCTCCCGGGGCACTGAAGCTTTCTTT. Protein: CASSYMASRGTEAFF.

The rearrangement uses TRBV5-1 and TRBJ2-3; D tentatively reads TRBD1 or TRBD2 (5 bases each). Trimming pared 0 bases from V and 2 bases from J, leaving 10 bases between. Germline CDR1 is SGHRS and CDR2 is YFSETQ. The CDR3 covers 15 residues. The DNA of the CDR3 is TGCGCCAGCAGCTTGGGATGGGGGTTCACAGATACGCAGTATTTT. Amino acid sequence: CASSLGWGFTDTQYF.

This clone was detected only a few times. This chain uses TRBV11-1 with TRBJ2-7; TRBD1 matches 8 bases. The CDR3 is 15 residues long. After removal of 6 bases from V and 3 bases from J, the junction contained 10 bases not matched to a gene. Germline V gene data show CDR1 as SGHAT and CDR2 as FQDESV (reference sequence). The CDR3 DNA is TGTGCCAGCAGGGCTACAGGGGGTTCGGGCTACGAGCAGTACTTC. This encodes CASRATGGSGYEQYF.

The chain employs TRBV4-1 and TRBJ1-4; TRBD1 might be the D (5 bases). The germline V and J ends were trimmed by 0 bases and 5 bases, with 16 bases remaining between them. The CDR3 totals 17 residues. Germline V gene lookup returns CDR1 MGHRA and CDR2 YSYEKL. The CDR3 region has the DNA TGCGCCAGCAGCCAAGAACCTCAGGCGGGGCTAAATGAAAAACTGTTTTTT. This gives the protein CASSQEPQAGLNEKLFF.

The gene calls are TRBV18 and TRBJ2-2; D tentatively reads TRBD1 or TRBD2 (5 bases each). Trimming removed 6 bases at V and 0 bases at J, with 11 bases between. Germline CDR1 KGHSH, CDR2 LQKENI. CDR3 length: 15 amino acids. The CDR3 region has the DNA TGTGCCAGCTCGCCGGGGCAGGCGAACACCGGGGAGCTGTTTTTT. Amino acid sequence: CASSPGQANTGELFF.

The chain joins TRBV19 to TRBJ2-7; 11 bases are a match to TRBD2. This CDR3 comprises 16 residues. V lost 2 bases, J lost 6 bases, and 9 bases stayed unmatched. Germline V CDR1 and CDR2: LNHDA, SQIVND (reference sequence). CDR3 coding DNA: TGTGCCAGTAGTATACCAGGGACTAGCGGTACAGTCGAGCAGTACTTC. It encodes CASSIPGTSGTVEQYF.

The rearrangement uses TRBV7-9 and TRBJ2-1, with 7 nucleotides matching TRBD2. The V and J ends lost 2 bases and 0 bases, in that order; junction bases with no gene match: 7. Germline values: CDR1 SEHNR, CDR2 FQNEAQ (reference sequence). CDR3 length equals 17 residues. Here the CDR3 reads CASSLPWGGSSYNEQFF. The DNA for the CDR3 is TGTGCCAGCAGCTTACCCTGGGGGGGGAGCTCCTACAATGAGCAGTTCTTC.

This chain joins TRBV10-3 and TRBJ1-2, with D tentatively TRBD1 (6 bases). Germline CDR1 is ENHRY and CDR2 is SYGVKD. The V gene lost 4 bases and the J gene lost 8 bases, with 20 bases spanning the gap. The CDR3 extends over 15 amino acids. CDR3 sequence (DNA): TGTGCCATCAGTGCCATGGGACACACGGGGGGCGGCTACACCTTC. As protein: CAISAMGHTGGGYTF.